This T cell receptor beta chain came from a study of blood T cells in healthy people across ages. Study-level results: Shifts in expanded clonotypes may have been confounded by donor CMV status, which was unknown. Long-lived donors had more naive CD4+ cells and higher diversity than aged donors.

This clonotype was observed a few times. Its target is not known. V shed 5 bases and J shed 8 bases, with 12 bases lying between them. Germline CDR1 is SGHTA and CDR2 is FQGTGA. The CDR3 consists of 12 residues. A second about 6 to 12 cycle PCR used barcoded and J-beta primers. Unique molecular identifiers of 12 random nucleotides labeled each cDNA. TCRdb re-called the 5' RACE reads through MiXCR, storing one row per CDR3 protein. The sample holds roughly 500,000 distinct CDR3 sequences; about 25% are singletons and the top ten take approximately 17%. The TCR comes from a woman in her seventies in good health. The sample taken for sequencing was blood. The chain combines TRBV7-3 with TRBJ1-2; D unresolved. CDR3 amino acids: CASSGGGGGYTF. CDR3 in DNA: TGTGCCAGCAGCGGAGGCGGAGGCGGCTACACCTTC.